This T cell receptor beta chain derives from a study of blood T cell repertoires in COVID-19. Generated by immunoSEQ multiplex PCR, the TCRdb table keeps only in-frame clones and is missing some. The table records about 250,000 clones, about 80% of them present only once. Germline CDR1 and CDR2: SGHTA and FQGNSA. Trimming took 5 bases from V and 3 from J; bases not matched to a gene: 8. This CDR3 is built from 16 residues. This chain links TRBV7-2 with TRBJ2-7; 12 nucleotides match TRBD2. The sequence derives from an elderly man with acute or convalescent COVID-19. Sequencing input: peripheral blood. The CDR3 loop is CASSPTGLAGRYEQYF. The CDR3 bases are TGTGCCAGCAGCCCCACCGGACTAGCGGGGCGCTACGAGCAGTACTTC.